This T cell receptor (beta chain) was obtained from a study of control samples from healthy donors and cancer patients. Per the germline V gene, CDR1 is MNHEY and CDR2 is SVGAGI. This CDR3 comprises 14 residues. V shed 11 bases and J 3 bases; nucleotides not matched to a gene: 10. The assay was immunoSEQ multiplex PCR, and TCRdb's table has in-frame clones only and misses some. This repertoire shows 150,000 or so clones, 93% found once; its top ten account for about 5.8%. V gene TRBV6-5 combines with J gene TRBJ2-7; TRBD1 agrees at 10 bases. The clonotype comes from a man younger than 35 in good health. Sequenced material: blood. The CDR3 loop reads CAGGGQGRIYEQYF. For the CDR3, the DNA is TGTGCCGGGGGGGGACAGGGGCGAATCTACGAGCAGTACTTC.